This TCR beta chain comes out of a study of cytomegalovirus exposure and HLA in healthy donors. Notes on the study in general: The study assumed roughly uniform donor sequencing depth for presence/absence analyses. In an earlier analysis, productive rearrangement rates for most beta V segments clustered near 87% or 30%.

Germline CDR1 reads SGHAT; CDR2 reads FQNNGV. The CDR3 length is 12 residues. Use of 60 Vbeta and 13 Jbeta primers characterized the PCR. Per the authors' pipeline: Unique TCR beta chains totaled roughly 80 million in a later count, with roughly 10 million of them shared. The protocol was immunoSEQ multiplex PCR, while the TCRdb copy is restricted to in-frame clones and leaves out a portion. The V and J calls and clone size were taken over from that table, and D and trimming were inferred from the DNA. Among tens of thousands of clones, around 80% were seen once, and the ten largest hold almost 6%. At sampling all donors were nominally healthy, likely with unrecorded immune exposures. Concerning this clone: Its specificity is not known. Compared with germline, one end of the junction differs, possibly owing to a read error.

The chain couples TRBV11-2 to TRBJ1-2; D is uncertain. The sequence came from a male donor in good health and CMV-seronegative. Sequencing was performed on PBMCs. The CDR3 sequence: CASSLGRDGYTF. In nucleotides, the CDR3 is TGTGCCAGTAGCTTAGGACGGGATGGCTACACCTTC.